This T cell receptor beta chain was sequenced for a study of T-cell reconstitution after alpha-beta-depleted transplantation in children. The V end lost 4 bases, the J end lost 4 bases, and 14 bases lay between the germline ends. Germline V gene lookup returns CDR1 DFQATT and CDR2 SNEGSKA (reference sequence). The CDR3 covers 14 residues. TCRbeta library preparation incorporated unique molecular identifiers. MiXCR was run by TCRdb on the PCR reads, yielding one entry per CDR3 protein. Among tens of thousands of distinct CDR3 sequences listed, approximately 52% were seen once. This chain connects TRBV20-1 to TRBJ2-1; D is unresolved. The TCR comes from a boy in the first two years of life with SCID, due to receive a stem cell transplant. The sequences come from peripheral blood, collected before TCRalphabeta/CD19-depleted stem cell transplant. CDR3 residues: CSAKSGVDYNEQFF. CDR3 DNA: TGCAGTGCTAAGTCTGGGGTGGATTACAATGAGCAGTTCTTC.